This is a list of T cell receptor beta chains from one sample in a study of cytomegalovirus exposure and HLA in healthy donors. The repertoire was sequenced with immunoSEQ multiplex PCR; TCRdb's copy has only in-frame clones and lacks some. Of 100,000 to 150,000 clones listed, just over 70% are singletons. Sequencing was carried out using PBMCs. The source of these receptors is a woman aged 55-70 years in good health and CMV-seropositive. Each CDR3 is given with its conserved first and last residue. Each record gives: D gene, J gene, clone size, V gene, CDR3 DNA, CDR3 protein. The D gene is left open where the match is weak. A row's size may be missing; if present it is once, few, many or a size class.

D: -; J: TRBJ2-7; size: once; V: TRBV2; DNA: TGTGCCAGCAGGTCAGGGGCCCCGAGCTACGAGCAGTACTTC; CDR3: CASRSGAPSYEQYF
D: TRBD1; J: TRBJ1-1; size: once; V: TRBV2; DNA: TGTGCCAGCAGTCGGGACAGGCAAACTGAGGCTTTCTTT; CDR3: CASSRDRQTEAFF
D: -; J: TRBJ1-1; size: -; V: TRBV6-5; DNA: TGTGCCAGCAGTTACCGGGACAACTCCGAAGCTTTCTTT; CDR3: CASSYRDNSEAFF
D: -; J: TRBJ2-1; size: once; V: TRBV5-1; DNA: TGCGCCAGTCAGGACCAGGGTGTGTCCTACAATGAGCAGTTCTTC; CDR3: CASQDQGVSYNEQFF
D: TRBD1; J: TRBJ1-1; size: -; V: TRBV19; DNA: TGTGCCAGTACCACCAACCAGGGGGACACTGAAGCTTTCTTT; CDR3: CASTTNQGDTEAFF
D: -; J: TRBJ1-3; size: -; V: TRBV5-1; DNA: TGCGCCAGCAGCTTCGAGGAGTTCCACACCATATATTTT; CDR3: CASSFEEFHTIYF
D: -; J: TRBJ2-7; size: -; V: TRBV10-1; DNA: TGCGCCAGCAGTGCGGACAGTTCTCGAAACGAGCAGTACTTC; CDR3: CASSADSSRNEQYF
D: -; J: TRBJ1-4; size: -; V: TRBV6-1; DNA: TGTGCCAGCAGTGCCAATCCGTGGCCAAATGAAAAACTGTTTTTT; CDR3: CASSANPWPNEKLFF
D: TRBD1; J: TRBJ2-6; size: few; V: TRBV7-3; DNA: TGTGCCAGCAGCTCTGGACAGGGGGAAACTGGGGCCAACGTCCTGACTTTC; CDR3: CASSSGQGETGANVLTF
D: -; J: TRBJ1-2; size: -; V: TRBV7-9; DNA: TGTGCCAGCAGCTTAGGCGGGGGCGCTTTCTATGGCTACACCTTC; CDR3: CASSLGGGAFYGYTF
D: TRBD2; J: TRBJ2-5; size: few; V: TRBV4-1; DNA: TGCGCCAGCAGCCAAGGTAGCGGGGGCCAAGAGACCCAGTACTTC; CDR3: CASSQGSGGQETQYF
D: -; J: TRBJ1-2; size: few; V: TRBV6-5; DNA: TGTGCCAGCAGTTATGGGGGGTCTAACTATGGCTACACCTTC; CDR3: CASSYGGSNYGYTF
D: TRBD2; J: TRBJ2-2; size: -; V: TRBV6-6; DNA: TGTGCCAGCTCCGGGGGGGCCTCGGTCACCGGGGAGCTGTTTTTT; CDR3: CASSGGASVTGELFF
D: -; J: TRBJ1-2; size: -; V: TRBV7-9; DNA: TGTGCCAGCAGCCCGGGGGACCGGGTTTGGGGATATGGCTACACCTTC; CDR3: CASSPGDRVWGYGYTF
D: -; J: TRBJ1-2; size: -; V: TRBV15; DNA: TGTGCCACCCGAGACAGGTTGGGCTATGGCTACACCTTC; CDR3: CATRDRLGYGYTF
D: TRBD1; J: TRBJ1-1; size: -; V: TRBV11-2; DNA: TGTGCCAGCAGTCACGACAGGGGCTGGAACACTGAAGCTTTCTTT; CDR3: CASSHDRGWNTEAFF
D: -; J: TRBJ1-2; size: -; V: TRBV6-5; DNA: TGTGCCAGCAGTGCCACCCGGACAAACTATGGCTACACCTTC; CDR3: CASSATRTNYGYTF